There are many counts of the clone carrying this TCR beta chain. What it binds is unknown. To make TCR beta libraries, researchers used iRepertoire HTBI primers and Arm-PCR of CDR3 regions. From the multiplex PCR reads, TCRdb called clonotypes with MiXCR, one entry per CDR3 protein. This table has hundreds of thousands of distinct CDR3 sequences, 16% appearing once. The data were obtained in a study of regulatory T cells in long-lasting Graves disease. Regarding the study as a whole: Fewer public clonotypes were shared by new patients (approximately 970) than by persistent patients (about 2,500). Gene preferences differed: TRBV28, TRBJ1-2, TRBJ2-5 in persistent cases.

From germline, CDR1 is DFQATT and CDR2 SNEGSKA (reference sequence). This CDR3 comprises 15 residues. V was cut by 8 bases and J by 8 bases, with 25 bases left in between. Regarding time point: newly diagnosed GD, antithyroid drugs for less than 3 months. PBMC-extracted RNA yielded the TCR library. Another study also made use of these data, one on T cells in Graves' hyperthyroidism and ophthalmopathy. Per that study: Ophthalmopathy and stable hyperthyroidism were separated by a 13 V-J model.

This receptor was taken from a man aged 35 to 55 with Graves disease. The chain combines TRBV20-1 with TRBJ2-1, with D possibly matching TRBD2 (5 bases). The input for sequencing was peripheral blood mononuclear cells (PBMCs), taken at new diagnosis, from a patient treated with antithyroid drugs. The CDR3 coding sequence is TGCAGTCCCACCCAGCCGGGCCCGGGGATCTATGAGCAGTTCTTC. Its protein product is CSPTQPGPGIYEQFF.